This TCR beta chain was found in a study of T-cell memory formation after mild COVID-19. Whole-study results and caveats: Clones contracting day 15 to 85 were balanced CD4/CD8; later expanders leaned CD4+.

This clonotype turned up a few times. Its cognate antigen is unknown. TCRdb passed the 5' RACE reads through MiXCR, listing each CDR3 protein once. The profile covers 400,000 to 500,000 distinct CDR3 sequences, with around 20% appearing a single time and 8.4% taken by the ten largest. Between the trimmed V and J ends, which lost 8 bases and 2 bases, there was a span of 17 bases. Germline V gives CDR1 KGHDR, CDR2 SFDVKD. The CDR3 has 16 amino acids. Source material: PBMCs or a T cell subset sorted from them (not recorded which). The gene calls are TRBV24-1 and TRBJ2-2; D gene ambiguous. The sequence was collected from an adult woman who had mild COVID-19 (a few samples of this study predate the infection). Cell type and time point are not known. The CDR3 coding sequence is TGTGCCACCACTTCATCGCAGGCAGGCAACACCGGGGAGCTGTTTTTT. It codes for CATTSSQAGNTGELFF.